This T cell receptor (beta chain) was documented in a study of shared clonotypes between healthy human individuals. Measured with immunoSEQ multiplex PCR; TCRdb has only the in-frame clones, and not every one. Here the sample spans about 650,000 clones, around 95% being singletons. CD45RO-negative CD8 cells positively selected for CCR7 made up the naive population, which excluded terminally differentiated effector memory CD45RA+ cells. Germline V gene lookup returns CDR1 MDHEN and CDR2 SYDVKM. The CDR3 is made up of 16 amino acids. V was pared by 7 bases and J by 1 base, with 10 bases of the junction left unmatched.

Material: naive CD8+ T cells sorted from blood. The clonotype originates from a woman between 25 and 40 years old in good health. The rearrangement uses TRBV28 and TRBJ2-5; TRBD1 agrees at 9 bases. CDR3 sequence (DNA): TGTGCCAGCACAAGGACAGGGGTCCTGGCCCAAGAGACCCAGTACTTC. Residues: CASTRTGVLAQETQYF.